Listed below are T cell receptor beta chains from one sample, sequenced in a study of blood T cell repertoires in COVID-19. Assay: immunoSEQ multiplex PCR; the TCRdb copy retains only in-frame clones and omits some. The sample comprises about 110,000 clones, around 83% of which are singletons, and around 8% rests with the top ten. Sequencing was done on a sample of peripheral blood. Every receptor here comes from a man between 65 and 80 years old with acute or convalescent COVID-19. Each CDR3 is given with its conserved first and last residue. The order of the fields is V gene, J gene, D gene, clone size, CDR3 DNA, CDR3 protein. A D gene is named only where the DNA matches it firmly. Only part of the rows carry a size: once, few, many, or a class if the clone is expanded.

v_call: TRBV7-9
j_call: TRBJ2-5
d_call: TRBD2
clone_size: NA
cdr3_nt: TGTGCCAGCAGCTTGGGGACTACGGAGACCCAGTACTTC
cdr3_aa: CASSLGTTETQYF

v_call: TRBV6-2/TRBV6-3
j_call: TRBJ1-5
d_call: NA
clone_size: NA
cdr3_nt: TGTGCCAGCAGTTACTCCCCTGGGACAACTAGCAATCAGCCCCAGCATTTT
cdr3_aa: CASSYSPGTTSNQPQHF

v_call: TRBV28
j_call: TRBJ1-1
d_call: TRBD1
clone_size: NA
cdr3_nt: TGTGCCAGCAGTCCGACTTCAGGGGGACTTACTGAAGCTTTCTTT
cdr3_aa: CASSPTSGGLTEAFF

v_call: TRBV5-1
j_call: TRBJ1-6
d_call: NA
clone_size: NA
cdr3_nt: TGCGCCAGCAGCTTCACAGGTCCCTCCTATAATTCACCCCTCCACTTT
cdr3_aa: CASSFTGPSYNSPLHF

v_call: TRBV6-1
j_call: TRBJ1-6
d_call: NA
clone_size: NA
cdr3_nt: TGTGCCAGCAGTGAAAGCAGGGGTTTTGCACCCCTCCACTTT
cdr3_aa: CASSESRGFAPLHF

v_call: TRBV4-1
j_call: TRBJ2-5
d_call: TRBD2
clone_size: NA
cdr3_nt: TGCGCCAGCAGCCAAGAAGGACTAGCGGGAGGTGAGACCCAGTACTTC
cdr3_aa: CASSQEGLAGGETQYF

v_call: TRBV5-1
j_call: TRBJ2-3
d_call: NA
clone_size: NA
cdr3_nt: TGCGCCAGCAGCGTACAGGGTTGGGGTAGCACAGATACGCAGTATTTT
cdr3_aa: CASSVQGWGSTDTQYF

v_call: TRBV7-3
j_call: TRBJ1-2
d_call: TRBD1
clone_size: NA
cdr3_nt: TGTGCCAGCAGCGCCGGGCCAGGGGGCGCTTATGGCTACACCTTC
cdr3_aa: CASSAGPGGAYGYTF

v_call: TRBV28
j_call: TRBJ2-3
d_call: NA
clone_size: NA
cdr3_nt: TGTGCCAGCAGTTTAACTGGGGGCCCCGCCCCCAATACGCAGTATTTT
cdr3_aa: CASSLTGGPAPNTQYF

v_call: TRBV6-6
j_call: TRBJ1-1
d_call: NA
clone_size: NA
cdr3_nt: TGTGCCAGCAGTTCCAACAGGTACACTGAAGCTTTCTTT
cdr3_aa: CASSSNRYTEAFF

v_call: TRBV5-1
j_call: TRBJ1-2
d_call: NA
clone_size: few
cdr3_nt: TGCGCCAGCAGTCCAGGGTCTTATGGCTACACCTTC
cdr3_aa: CASSPGSYGYTF

v_call: TRBV19
j_call: TRBJ1-4
d_call: NA
clone_size: NA
cdr3_nt: TGTGCCAGTACCCAAGGGGGAGTAAGGCTTGAAAAACTGTTTTTT
cdr3_aa: CASTQGGVRLEKLFF

v_call: TRBV28
j_call: TRBJ1-1
d_call: TRBD1
clone_size: NA
cdr3_nt: TGTGCCAGCAGTGTGGGGCAGGGACAGTCTGAAGCTTTCTTT
cdr3_aa: CASSVGQGQSEAFF

v_call: TRBV10-3
j_call: TRBJ2-5
d_call: TRBD1
clone_size: NA
cdr3_nt: TGTGCCATCAGGGGACAGGGCCTAGGGGCCTACCAAGAGACCCAGTACTTC
cdr3_aa: CAIRGQGLGAYQETQYF

v_call: TRBV30
j_call: TRBJ2-1
d_call: NA
clone_size: NA
cdr3_nt: TGTGCCTGGAGTGCAGGTCACAATGAGCAGTTCTTC
cdr3_aa: CAWSAGHNEQFF

v_call: TRBV24-1
j_call: TRBJ2-7
d_call: TRBD2
clone_size: NA
cdr3_nt: TGTGCCCCACAGCGGGGTACCTACGAGCAGTACTTC
cdr3_aa: CAPQRGTYEQYF

v_call: TRBV29-1
j_call: TRBJ2-1
d_call: TRBD2
clone_size: NA
cdr3_nt: TGCAGCGTTAGTGGGCCTAGCGGATACAATGAGCAGTTCTTC
cdr3_aa: CSVSGPSGYNEQFF

v_call: TRBV28
j_call: TRBJ2-2
d_call: TRBD1
clone_size: NA
cdr3_nt: TGTGCCAGCAGTCCCCGGACAGGTTTTAGGGAGCTGTTTTTT
cdr3_aa: CASSPRTGFRELFF

v_call: TRBV14
j_call: TRBJ1-2
d_call: TRBD1
clone_size: NA
cdr3_nt: TGTGCCAGCAGCCAAGTAGAGGGGGCAAACTATGGCTACACCTTC
cdr3_aa: CASSQVEGANYGYTF

v_call: TRBV12-3/TRBV12-4
j_call: TRBJ1-2
d_call: NA
clone_size: few
cdr3_nt: TGTGCCAGCAGTTTCCAGGGTATTGGCTACACCTTC
cdr3_aa: CASSFQGIGYTF

v_call: TRBV11-1
j_call: TRBJ2-7
d_call: TRBD2
clone_size: NA
cdr3_nt: TGTGCCAGCAGCCCAGGCAGTAGCGGGAAAACCTACGAGCAGTACTTC
cdr3_aa: CASSPGSSGKTYEQYF

v_call: TRBV6-5
j_call: TRBJ1-1
d_call: NA
clone_size: NA
cdr3_nt: TGTGCCGCGCTGAGGGGAGGGAGTATTAAGAATGAAGCTTTCTTT
cdr3_aa: CAALRGGSIKNEAFF

v_call: TRBV5-4
j_call: TRBJ2-6
d_call: TRBD1
clone_size: NA
cdr3_nt: TGTGCCAGCAGCTGGGGACAGAGAAGCTCTGGGGCCAACGTCCTGACTTTC
cdr3_aa: CASSWGQRSSGANVLTF

v_call: TRBV6-5
j_call: TRBJ2-7
d_call: NA
clone_size: NA
cdr3_nt: TGTGCCAGCAGTTACTCGATCGAGGCATCCGAGCAGTACTTC
cdr3_aa: CASSYSIEASEQYF

v_call: TRBV5-1
j_call: TRBJ2-3
d_call: TRBD2
clone_size: NA
cdr3_nt: TGCGCCAGCAGCGGCGGGACTAGTGAGTTCCCGCAGTATTTT
cdr3_aa: CASSGGTSEFPQYF

v_call: TRBV2
j_call: TRBJ1-2
d_call: NA
clone_size: NA
cdr3_nt: TGTGCCACCATGAGGGAACCGGCTAACTATGGCTACACCTTC
cdr3_aa: CATMREPANYGYTF

v_call: TRBV4-1
j_call: TRBJ1-6
d_call: NA
clone_size: NA
cdr3_nt: TGCGCCAGCAGCCAAGGGATCTTCGGGTCACCCCTCCACTTT
cdr3_aa: CASSQGIFGSPLHF

v_call: TRBV3-1/TRBV3-2
j_call: TRBJ1-1
d_call: TRBD1
clone_size: NA
cdr3_nt: TGTGCCAGCAGCCAACGCGACAGGGGGAGAAACACTGAAGCTTTCTTT
cdr3_aa: CASSQRDRGRNTEAFF

v_call: TRBV3-1/TRBV3-2
j_call: TRBJ2-3
d_call: TRBD2
clone_size: NA
cdr3_nt: TGTGCCAGCAGCCGGACTAGCGGGTTTAGCACAGATACGCAGTATTTT
cdr3_aa: CASSRTSGFSTDTQYF

v_call: TRBV29-1
j_call: TRBJ2-7
d_call: NA
clone_size: NA
cdr3_nt: TGCAGCGTTTTGGCCGCAGCCTACGAGCAGTACTTC
cdr3_aa: CSVLAAAYEQYF

v_call: TRBV9
j_call: TRBJ2-1
d_call: TRBD2
clone_size: few
cdr3_nt: TGTGCCAGCAGCGTAGGCGGGGGTCCCAATGAGCAGTTCTTC
cdr3_aa: CASSVGGGPNEQFF

v_call: TRBV28
j_call: TRBJ1-2
d_call: NA
clone_size: NA
cdr3_nt: TGTGCCAGCAGTGATCCCGGGACTAACTATGGCTACACCTTC
cdr3_aa: CASSDPGTNYGYTF

v_call: TRBV18
j_call: TRBJ1-1
d_call: NA
clone_size: NA
cdr3_nt: TGTGCCAGCTCACTGCGGACAGAGAACACTGAAGCTTTCTTT
cdr3_aa: CASSLRTENTEAFF

v_call: TRBV6-6
j_call: TRBJ1-1
d_call: NA
clone_size: once
cdr3_nt: TGTGCCAGCAGTTACCCCATAGGAGTAAACACTGAAGCTTTCTTT
cdr3_aa: CASSYPIGVNTEAFF

v_call: TRBV23-1
j_call: TRBJ2-7
d_call: NA
clone_size: NA
cdr3_nt: TGCGCCAGCAGTATCAGGGAGCAGTACTTC
cdr3_aa: CASSIREQYF

v_call: TRBV24-1
j_call: TRBJ1-5
d_call: TRBD1
clone_size: few
cdr3_nt: TGTGCCACCAGTGATTCTGGGACAGGGTACCAGCCCCAGCATTTT
cdr3_aa: CATSDSGTGYQPQHF

v_call: TRBV6-2/TRBV6-3
j_call: TRBJ2-5
d_call: NA
clone_size: NA
cdr3_nt: TGTGCCAGCAGCCCGGCGAACAGCCAGGGGGAGACCCAGTACTTC
cdr3_aa: CASSPANSQGETQYF

v_call: TRBV6-5
j_call: TRBJ1-3
d_call: NA
clone_size: NA
cdr3_nt: TGTGCCGGGGGGACGGCCGGAAACACCATATATTTT
cdr3_aa: CAGGTAGNTIYF

v_call: TRBV28
j_call: TRBJ2-2
d_call: NA
clone_size: NA
cdr3_nt: TGTGCCAGCAGTTCCGACTACGGGACACTGGACACCGGGGAGCTGTTTTTT
cdr3_aa: CASSSDYGTLDTGELFF

v_call: TRBV30
j_call: TRBJ1-5
d_call: NA
clone_size: NA
cdr3_nt: TGTGCCTGGAGTGACCCCTTTCTTGGACACCTCAATCAGCCCCAGCATTTT
cdr3_aa: CAWSDPFLGHLNQPQHF

v_call: TRBV29-1
j_call: TRBJ2-7
d_call: TRBD1
clone_size: few
cdr3_nt: TGCAGCGTTGAAGCCCAGGACAGGGGCTACGAGCAGTACTTC
cdr3_aa: CSVEAQDRGYEQYF

v_call: TRBV6-6
j_call: TRBJ2-7
d_call: TRBD2
clone_size: NA
cdr3_nt: TGTGCCGCCCTTGGAGGACTAGCGGGTAGCGAGCAGTACTTC
cdr3_aa: CAALGGLAGSEQYF

v_call: TRBV18
j_call: TRBJ1-2
d_call: NA
clone_size: NA
cdr3_nt: TGTGCCAGCTCCCTTCGACAGGCTACGGACTATGGCTACACCTTC
cdr3_aa: CASSLRQATDYGYTF

v_call: TRBV29-1
j_call: TRBJ1-5
d_call: NA
clone_size: NA
cdr3_nt: TGCAGCGTTGAAGACAGTCAGCCCCAGCATTTT
cdr3_aa: CSVEDSQPQHF

v_call: TRBV19
j_call: TRBJ1-2
d_call: NA
clone_size: NA
cdr3_nt: TGTGCCAGTAGTATAGAGCGGACACACTATGGCTACACCTTC
cdr3_aa: CASSIERTHYGYTF

v_call: TRBV3-1/TRBV3-2
j_call: TRBJ1-6
d_call: TRBD1
clone_size: once
cdr3_nt: TGTGCCAGCAGCCAGGGACAGGGAGGCTCACCCCTCCACTTT
cdr3_aa: CASSQGQGGSPLHF

v_call: TRBV6-1
j_call: TRBJ1-5
d_call: TRBD1
clone_size: NA
cdr3_nt: TGTGCCAGCAGTGAAAGCGACAGGGGAATTCAGCCCCAGCATTTT
cdr3_aa: CASSESDRGIQPQHF

v_call: TRBV6-1
j_call: TRBJ2-2
d_call: TRBD2
clone_size: few
cdr3_nt: TGTGCCAGCAGTGAGAATTTAGCGGGGGGCGCGAACACCGGGGAGCTGTTTTTT
cdr3_aa: CASSENLAGGANTGELFF

v_call: TRBV7-3
j_call: TRBJ2-3
d_call: NA
clone_size: once
cdr3_nt: TGTGCCAGCAGCTTGTCTAGCTCAGATACGCAGTATTTT
cdr3_aa: CASSLSSSDTQYF

v_call: TRBV6-2/TRBV6-3
j_call: TRBJ1-1
d_call: NA
clone_size: NA
cdr3_nt: TGTGCCAGCAGTTCCCCAGGCATGAACACTGAAGCTTTCTTT
cdr3_aa: CASSSPGMNTEAFF

v_call: TRBV15
j_call: TRBJ1-1
d_call: NA
clone_size: NA
cdr3_nt: TGTGCCACCAAACAGGGACTGAACACTGAAGCTTTCTTT
cdr3_aa: CATKQGLNTEAFF

v_call: TRBV29-1
j_call: TRBJ2-1
d_call: TRBD1
clone_size: NA
cdr3_nt: TGCAGCGTTCCGGGACAGGGACTTGGCAATGAGCAGTTCTTC
cdr3_aa: CSVPGQGLGNEQFF